This paragraph covers one T cell receptor beta chain sequence. Germline lookup yields CDR1 SGHDT and CDR2 YYEEEE. This CDR3 spans 14 amino acids. V dropped 2 bases and J dropped 3 bases, with 11 bases sitting between them. The data were produced by immunoSEQ multiplex PCR, yet TCRdb's version contains in-frame clones alone and is incomplete. The sample lists fewer than 90,000 clones, 93% seen once, with under 0.3% in the top ten. This sample was taken from a study of technical replicates of blood from several donors. The J gene is TRBJ1-1, the V gene TRBV5-6, with D perhaps matching TRBD1 (5 bases). The sequenced sample consisted of T cells isolated from PBMCs. The TCR comes from a human donor in good health. The CDR3, as DNA: TGTGCCAGCAGCTTACAGGTGACGCACACTGAAGCTTTCTTT. This translates into CASSLQVTHTEAFF.